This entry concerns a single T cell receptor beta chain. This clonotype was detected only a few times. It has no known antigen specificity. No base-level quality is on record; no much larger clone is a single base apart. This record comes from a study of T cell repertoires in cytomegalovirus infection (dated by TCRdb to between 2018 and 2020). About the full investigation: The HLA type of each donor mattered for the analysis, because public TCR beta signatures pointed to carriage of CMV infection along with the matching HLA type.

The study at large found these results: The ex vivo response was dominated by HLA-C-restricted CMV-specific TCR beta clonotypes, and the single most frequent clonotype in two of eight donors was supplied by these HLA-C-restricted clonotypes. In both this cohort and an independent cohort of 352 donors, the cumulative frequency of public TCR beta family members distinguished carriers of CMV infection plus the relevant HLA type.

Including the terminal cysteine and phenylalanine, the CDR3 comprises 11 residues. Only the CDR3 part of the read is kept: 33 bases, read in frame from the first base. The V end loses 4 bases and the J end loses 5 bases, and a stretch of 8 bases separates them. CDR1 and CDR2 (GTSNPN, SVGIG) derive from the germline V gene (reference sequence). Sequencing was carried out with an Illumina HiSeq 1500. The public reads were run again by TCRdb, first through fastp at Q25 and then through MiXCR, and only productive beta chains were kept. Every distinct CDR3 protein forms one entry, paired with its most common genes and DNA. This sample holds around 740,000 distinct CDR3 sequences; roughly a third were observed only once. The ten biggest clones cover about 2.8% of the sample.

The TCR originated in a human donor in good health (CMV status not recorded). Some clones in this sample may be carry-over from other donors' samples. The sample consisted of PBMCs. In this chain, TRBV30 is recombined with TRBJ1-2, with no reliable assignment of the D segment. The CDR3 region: CAWIAPYGYTF. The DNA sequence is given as TGTGCCTGGATCGCACCATATGGCTACACCTTC.